Listed below are T cell receptor beta chains from one sample, sequenced in a study of early T cells in non-severe SARS-CoV-2 infection. MiXCR, applied by TCRdb to the 5' RACE reads, yields one record per CDR3 protein. The repertoire consists of approximately 40,000 distinct CDR3 sequences, with around 6.1% occurring once and the leading ten covering about a fifth. The sample here was whole blood, taken at baseline. Receptors originate from an adult who was a healthcare worker with PCR-confirmed SARS-CoV-2 infection or an uninfected control (not recorded which). The CDR3 runs from the conserved cysteine through the conserved F or W.

v_gene	j_gene	len	CDR3aa
TRBV25-1	TRBJ2-7	14	CASSRGGKGYEQYF
TRBV20-1	TRBJ2-1	11	CSARDSFEQFF
TRBV20-1	TRBJ2-5	14	CSARDLDFQETQYF
TRBV5-6	TRBJ1-4	13	CASGGTVNEKLFF
TRBV29-1	TRBJ1-2	11	CSVGDRGGYTF
TRBV5-6	TRBJ1-5	15	CASSLTGGSNQPQHF
TRBV7-2	TRBJ1-1	15	CASRPPTFGTTEAFF
TRBV11-2	TRBJ2-7	14	CASSATTSGYEQYF
TRBV7-2	TRBJ1-2	14	CASSLGQGGYGYTF
TRBV5-1	TRBJ2-3	13	CASSLAGGDTQYF
TRBV4-3	TRBJ1-4	15	CASSQEEGDYEKLFF
TRBV20-1	TRBJ1-1	13	CSARQAASAEAFF
TRBV6-5	TRBJ2-3	13	CASRREISDTQYF
TRBV7-2	TRBJ2-7	13	CASSPKPHYEQYF
TRBV2	TRBJ2-7	14	CASKRSGGVDEQYF
TRBV5-5	TRBJ2-1	12	CASSLDSNEQFF
TRBV11-2	TRBJ2-6	16	CASSLVGAFGANVLTF
TRBV6-6	TRBJ1-5	14	CASRVKYSNQPQHF